This T cell receptor (beta chain) comes out of a study of T cells in tuberculosis. General study points: Smaller alpha distances in active tuberculosis partly reflected shorter CDR3-alpha lengths.

Measured with immunoSEQ multiplex PCR; TCRdb has only the in-frame clones, and not every one. The table shows under 35,000 clones, with roughly 94% occurring only once. This clone was counted a few times. Its specificity is unknown. Germline CDR1 is LGHNA and CDR2 is YSLEER. Trimming removed 1 base from V and 1 base from J, with 19 bases in between. The CDR3 sequence is 19 residues long. The sample was PBMCs. This chain connects TRBV4-3 to TRBJ2-2; a weak D match, TRBD1 (6 bases). The TCR comes from a donor aged 10-29 years with latent tuberculosis or without tuberculosis infection. The CDR3 DNA reads TGCGCCAGCAGCCAAGGGCAGGGGATGGGGTCCTTGAACACCGGGGAGCTGTTTTTT. Translating gives CASSQGQGMGSLNTGELFF.